The 14 T cell receptor beta chains below come from one sample, sequenced in a study of blood T cell repertoires in COVID-19. Sequencing used immunoSEQ multiplex PCR; TCRdb keeps in-frame clones, though not all of them. This sample has 210,000 or so clones, with more than 80% found just once. The sample taken for sequencing was PBMCs or T cells enriched from blood (not recorded which). The receptors shown here come from a man aged 55 to 69 who had recovered from COVID-19.

On this clone: Distinct nucleotide sequences in the sample also encode this CDR3. The chain joins TRBV18 to TRBJ1-1; 9 positions match TRBD1. V gave up 3 bases and J gave up 0 bases; unmatched junction bases: 5. The germline gives CDR1 KGHSH, CDR2 LQKENI. The CDR3 spans 16 residues. The CDR3: CASSPRQGGMNTEAFF. For the CDR3, the DNA is TGTGCCAGCTCACCCCGACAGGGGGGGATGAACACTGAAGCTTTCTTT.

The chain recombines TRBV3-1 (or the pseudogene TRBV3-2) with TRBJ2-5; TRBD1 is a possible D gene (6 bases). Trimming removed 0 bases from V and 5 bases from J, with 13 bases in between. Germline assignment: CDR1 LGHDT and CDR2 YNNKEL (reference sequence). The CDR3 runs 15 residues. The CDR3 region is CASSQEARGEETQYF. The CDR3 region has the DNA TGTGCCAGCAGCCAAGAAGCCAGGGGTGAGGAGACCCAGTACTTC.

This chain uses TRBV18 with TRBJ1-2; 11 nucleotides align to TRBD1. Germline V lookup: CDR1 KGHSH, CDR2 LQKENI. CDR3 length: 13 residues. V lost 3 bases to trimming and J lost 7 bases; unmatched junction nucleotides: 1. The CDR3 loop is CASSPGQGAGYTF. The DNA of the CDR3 is TGTGCCAGCTCACCTGGACAGGGGGCTGGCTACACCTTC. Full variable domain (rest looked up from reference TRBV18 and TRBJ1-2): NAGVMQNPRHLVRRRGQEARLRCSPMKGHSHVYWYRQLPEEGLKFMVYLQKENIIDESGMPKERFSAEFPKEGPSILRIQQVVRGDSAAYFCASSPGQGAGYTFGSGTRLTVV.

This chain joins TRBV7-2 and TRBJ2-3; TRBD2 matches at 7 bases. This CDR3 has 15 amino acids. The junction had 9 bases not matched to a gene; V was cut back by 5 bases and J by 4 bases. Per germline, CDR1 SGHTA and CDR2 FQGNSA. The CDR3 DNA is TGTGCCAGCAGCCCCCAAGCGGGGAGGGCAGATACGCAGTATTTT. This sequence encodes CASSPQAGRADTQYF.

The chain joins TRBV18 to TRBJ2-2; TRBD1 aligns across 10 bases. The germline CDR1 and CDR2 sequences are KGHSH and LQKENI. Trimming removed 0 bases from V and 7 bases from J; junction bases left unmatched: 2. The CDR3 loop spans 15 amino acids. CDR3 coding DNA: TGTGCCAGCTCACCACCGGGACAGGGGAGCGGGGAGCTGTTTTTT. Translation gives CASSPPGQGSGELFF. Variable domain in full (rest from reference TRBV18 and TRBJ2-2): NAGVMQNPRHLVRRRGQEARLRCSPMKGHSHVYWYRQLPEEGLKFMVYLQKENIIDESGMPKERFSAEFPKEGPSILRIQQVVRGDSAAYFCASSPPGQGSGELFFGEGSRLTVL.

The table lists this clone with a few counts. V is TRBV18 and J is TRBJ1-5; D is perhaps TRBD1 (5 bases). The CDR3 is 14 residues long. Trimming pared 1 base from V and 3 bases from J, leaving 7 bases between. Germline values: CDR1 KGHSH, CDR2 LQKENI. CDR3 DNA: TGTGCCAGCTCACCACTTGGGGCCAATCAGCCCCAGCATTTT. Residues: CASSPLGANQPQHF. The full variable domain, completed using reference TRBV18 and TRBJ1-5, is NAGVMQNPRHLVRRRGQEARLRCSPMKGHSHVYWYRQLPEEGLKFMVYLQKENIIDESGMPKERFSAEFPKEGPSILRIQQVVRGDSAAYFCASSPLGANQPQHFGDGTRLSIL.

The chain carries TRBV24-1 and TRBJ2-7; possibly TRBD1 for D (6 bases). V shed 4 bases and J shed 3 bases, with 6 bases lying between them. The length of the CDR3 is 12 residues. CDR1 KGHDR and CDR2 SFDVKD come from the germline V gene. The CDR3 DNA reads TGTGCCACCAGTGACAGGGGCTACGAGCAGTACTTC. Its protein is CATSDRGYEQYF.

This clone was recorded only once. Other nucleotide sequences from this sample produce the same CDR3. This chain joins TRBV11-3 and TRBJ2-7; possible D gene TRBD1, 5 bases. V gave up 5 bases and J gave up 0 bases, with 11 bases separating them. Germline values: CDR1 SGHNT, CDR2 YENEEA. CDR3 length: 14 amino acids. The DNA of the CDR3 is TGTGCCAGCAGCCCCCAGGGTCTCTCCTACGAGCAGTACTTC. It encodes CASSPQGLSYEQYF.

The rearrangement links TRBV7-3 to TRBJ2-2; 8 bases are shared with TRBD1. Germline trimming cut 5 bases from V and 8 bases from J; bases unmatched to any gene: 10. The CDR3 has 15 residues. The germline CDR1 and CDR2 sequences are SGHTA and FQGTGA. The CDR3 protein is CASSPRGQGAGELFF. The DNA of the CDR3 is TGTGCCAGCAGCCCCCGGGGTCAGGGGGCTGGGGAGCTGTTTTTT.

This clone showed up just a few times. The chain carries TRBV19 and TRBJ2-1, with D maybe TRBD2 (6 bases). The germline CDR1 and CDR2 sequences are LNHDA and SQIVND (reference sequence). CDR3 length: 15 residues. V gave up 3 bases and J gave up 7 bases, with 16 bases separating them. As DNA, the CDR3 is TGTGCCAGTAGTATTTCCGGGACTGATTTTAATGAGCAGTTCTTC. Amino acid sequence: CASSISGTDFNEQFF.

This sequence joins TRBV18 and TRBJ2-7; 7 positions match TRBD2. V lost 0 bases and J lost 7; bases outside the gene matches: 6. CDR1 and CDR2 from the germline V gene are KGHSH and LQKENI. The CDR3 sequence is 14 residues long. Here the CDR3 reads CASSPPSGGGEQYF. The CDR3 DNA follows: TGTGCCAGCTCACCACCGTCGGGGGGTGGGGAGCAGTACTTC.

V and J are TRBV7-2 and TRBJ1-4, with 7 bases identical to TRBD1. This CDR3 contains 14 residues. Unmatched junction bases numbered 5, after V lost 3 bases and J lost 7 bases. The germline V gene encodes CDR1 SGHTA and CDR2 FQGNSA. CDR3 loop: CASSFDRESEKLFF. DNA of the CDR3: TGTGCCAGCAGCTTTGACAGGGAGAGTGAAAAACTGTTTTTT.

The chain is built from TRBV7-3 and TRBJ2-2, with TRBD1 identical over 7 bases. CDR3 size: 14 residues. Trimming removed 9 bases from V and 0 bases from J; junction bases left unmatched: 4. The germline V gene has CDR1 SGHTA and CDR2 FQGTGA. In DNA form, the CDR3 reads TGTGCCAGTAGACAGGGTGCGAACACCGGGGAGCTGTTTTTT. Its protein product is CASRQGANTGELFF.

V usage is TRBV11-2 and J usage is TRBJ1-5; TRBD1 matches 11 bases. Germline-derived CDR1 and CDR2 are SGHAT and FQNNGV. The ends lost 5 bases at V and 11 bases at J; junction bases unmatched: 5. The CDR3 runs 13 residues. The DNA for the CDR3 is TGTGCCAGCAGCACGGGACAGGGGGGGACCCAGCATTTT. Translation: CASSTGQGGTQHF.